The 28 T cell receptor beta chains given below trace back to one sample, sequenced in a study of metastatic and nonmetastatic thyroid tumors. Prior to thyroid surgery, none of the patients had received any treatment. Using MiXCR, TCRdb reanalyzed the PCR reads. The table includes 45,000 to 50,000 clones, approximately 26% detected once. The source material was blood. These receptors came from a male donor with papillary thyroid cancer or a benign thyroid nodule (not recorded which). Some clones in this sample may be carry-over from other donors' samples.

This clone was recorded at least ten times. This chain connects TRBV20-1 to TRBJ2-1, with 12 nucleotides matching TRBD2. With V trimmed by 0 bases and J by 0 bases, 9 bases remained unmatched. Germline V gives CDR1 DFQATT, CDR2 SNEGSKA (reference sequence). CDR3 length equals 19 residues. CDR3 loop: CSARESTSGSESSYNEQFF. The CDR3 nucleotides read TGCAGTGCTAGAGAATCGACTAGCGGGAGCGAGAGCTCCTACAATGAGCAGTTCTTC.

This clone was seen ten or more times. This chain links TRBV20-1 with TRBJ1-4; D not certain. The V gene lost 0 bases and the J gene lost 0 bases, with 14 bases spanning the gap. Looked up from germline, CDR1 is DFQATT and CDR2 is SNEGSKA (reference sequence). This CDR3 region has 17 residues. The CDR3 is CSARDRIDGSTNEKLFF. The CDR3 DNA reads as TGCAGTGCTAGAGATCGGATTGACGGGTCAACTAATGAAAAACTGTTTTTT.

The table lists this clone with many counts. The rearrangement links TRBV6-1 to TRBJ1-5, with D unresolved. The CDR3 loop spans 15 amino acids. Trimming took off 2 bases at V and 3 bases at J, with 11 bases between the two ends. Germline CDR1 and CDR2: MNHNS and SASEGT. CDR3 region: CASSEMAQPNQPQHF. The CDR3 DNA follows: TGTGCCAGCAGTGAAATGGCACAGCCCAATCAGCCCCAGCATTTT.

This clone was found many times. The CDR3 coding sequence is TGTGCCAGCAGACCCGGGGGTATGAACACTGAAGCTTTCTTT. This translates into CASRPGGMNTEAFF. The chain joins TRBV6-1 to TRBJ1-1; possibly TRBD1 for D (5 bases). Between the trimmed V and J ends, which lost 6 bases and 0 bases, there was a span of 11 bases. CDR3 length: 14 amino acids. The V gene's germline CDR1 is MNHNS and CDR2 SASEGT.

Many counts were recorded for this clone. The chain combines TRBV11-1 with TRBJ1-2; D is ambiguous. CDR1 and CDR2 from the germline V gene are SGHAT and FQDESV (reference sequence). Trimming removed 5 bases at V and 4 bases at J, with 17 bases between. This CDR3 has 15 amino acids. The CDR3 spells CASSQTPTASYGYTF. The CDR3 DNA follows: TGTGCCAGCAGCCAGACTCCCACGGCATCCTATGGCTACACCTTC. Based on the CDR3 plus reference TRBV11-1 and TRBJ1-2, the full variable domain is EAEVAQSPRYKITEKSQAVAFWCDPISGHATLYWYRQILGQGPELLVQFQDESVVDDSQLPKDRFSAERLKGVDSTLKIQPAELGDSAMYLCASSQTPTASYGYTFGSGTRLTVV.

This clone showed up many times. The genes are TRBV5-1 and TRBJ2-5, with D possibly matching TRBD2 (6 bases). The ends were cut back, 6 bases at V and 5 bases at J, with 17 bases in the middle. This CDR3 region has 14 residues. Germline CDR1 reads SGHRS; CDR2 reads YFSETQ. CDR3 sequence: CASNLGSSSETQYF. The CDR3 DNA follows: TGCGCCAGCAACCTCGGGAGTTCTAGCGAGACCCAGTACTTC.

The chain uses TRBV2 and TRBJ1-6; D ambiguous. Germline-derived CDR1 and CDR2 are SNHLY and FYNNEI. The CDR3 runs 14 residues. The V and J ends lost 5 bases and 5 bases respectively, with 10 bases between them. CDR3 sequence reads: CASSIDGDNSPLHF. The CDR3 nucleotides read TGTGCCAGCAGTATCGACGGAGATAATTCACCCCTCCACTTT.

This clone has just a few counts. The CDR3 coding sequence is TGTGCCAGCAGTCCCCCGGGGGTAGCTAACTATGGCTACACCTTC. Protein: CASSPPGVANYGYTF. V and J are TRBV27 and TRBJ1-2, with a weak D call TRBD1 (5 bases). The CDR3 consists of 15 residues. Looked up from germline, CDR1 is MNHEY and CDR2 is SMNVEV (reference sequence). Trimming shortened V by 5 bases and J by 0 bases, and 13 bases separated the two germline ends.

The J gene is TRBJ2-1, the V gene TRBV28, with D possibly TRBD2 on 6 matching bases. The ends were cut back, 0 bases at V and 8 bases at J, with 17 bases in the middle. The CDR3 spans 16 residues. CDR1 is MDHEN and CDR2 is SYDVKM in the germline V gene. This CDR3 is CASSLWAAGPADEQFF. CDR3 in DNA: TGTGCCAGCAGTTTATGGGCCGCGGGGCCGGCGGATGAGCAGTTCTTC.

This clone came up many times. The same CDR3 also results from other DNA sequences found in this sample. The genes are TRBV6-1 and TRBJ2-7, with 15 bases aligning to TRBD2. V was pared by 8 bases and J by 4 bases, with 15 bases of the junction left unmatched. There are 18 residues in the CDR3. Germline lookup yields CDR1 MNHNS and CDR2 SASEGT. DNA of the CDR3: TGTGCCAGCGGGGGGGCAGGACTAGCGGGGGGGCTTCGGTACGAGCAGTACTTC. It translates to CASGGAGLAGGLRYEQYF.

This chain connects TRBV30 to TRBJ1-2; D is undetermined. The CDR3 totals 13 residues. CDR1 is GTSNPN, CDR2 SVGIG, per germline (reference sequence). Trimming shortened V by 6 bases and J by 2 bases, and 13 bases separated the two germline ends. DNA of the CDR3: TGTGCCTGCTCTCCAGAAGCGAACTATGGCTACACCTTC. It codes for CACSPEANYGYTF.

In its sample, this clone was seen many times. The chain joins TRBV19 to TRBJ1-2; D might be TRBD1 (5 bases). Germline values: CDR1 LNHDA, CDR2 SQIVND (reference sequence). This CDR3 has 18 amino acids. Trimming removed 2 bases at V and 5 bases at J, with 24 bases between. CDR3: CASSIPLDPAGTRYGYTF. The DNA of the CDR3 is TGTGCCAGTAGTATACCCTTGGACCCGGCGGGGACGAGATATGGCTACACCTTC. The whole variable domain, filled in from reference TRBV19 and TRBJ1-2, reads DGGITQSPKYLFRKEGQNVTLSCEQNLNHDAMYWYRQDPGQGLRLIYYSQIVNDFQKGDIAEGYSVSREKKESFPLTVTSAQKNPTAFYLCASSIPLDPAGTRYGYTFGSGTRLTVV.

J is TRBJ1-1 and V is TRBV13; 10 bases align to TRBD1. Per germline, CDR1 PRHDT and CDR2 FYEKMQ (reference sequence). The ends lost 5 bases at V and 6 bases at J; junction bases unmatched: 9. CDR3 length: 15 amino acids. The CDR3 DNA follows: TGTGCCAGCAGCCCCTCGGGACAGGGGACGCCTGAAGCTTTCTTT. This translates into CASSPSGQGTPEAFF. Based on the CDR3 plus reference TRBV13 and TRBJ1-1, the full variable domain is AAGVIQSPRHLIKEKRETATLKCYPIPRHDTVYWYQQGPGQDPQFLISFYEKMQSDKGSIPDRFSAQQFSDYHSELNMSSLELGDSALYFCASSPSGQGTPEAFFGQGTRLTVV.

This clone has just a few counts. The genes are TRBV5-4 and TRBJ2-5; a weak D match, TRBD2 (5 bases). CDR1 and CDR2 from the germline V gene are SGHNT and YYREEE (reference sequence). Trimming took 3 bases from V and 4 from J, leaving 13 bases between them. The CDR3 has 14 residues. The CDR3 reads CASSSARGAETQYF. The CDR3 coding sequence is TGTGCCAGCAGCTCAGCCCGGGGTGCAGAGACCCAGTACTTC. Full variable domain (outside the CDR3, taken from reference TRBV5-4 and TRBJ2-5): ETGVTQSPTHLIKTRGQQVTLRCSSQSGHNTVSWYQQALGQGPQFIFQYYREEENGRGNFPPRFSGLQFPNYSSELNVNALELDDSALYLCASSSARGAETQYFGPGTRLLVL.

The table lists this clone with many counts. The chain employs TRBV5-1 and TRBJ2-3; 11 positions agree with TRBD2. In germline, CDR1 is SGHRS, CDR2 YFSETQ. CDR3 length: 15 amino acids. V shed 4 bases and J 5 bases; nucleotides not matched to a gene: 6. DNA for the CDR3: TGCGCCAGCAGCACTCTAGCGGGAGGCGGAGATACGCAGTATTTT. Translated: CASSTLAGGGDTQYF.

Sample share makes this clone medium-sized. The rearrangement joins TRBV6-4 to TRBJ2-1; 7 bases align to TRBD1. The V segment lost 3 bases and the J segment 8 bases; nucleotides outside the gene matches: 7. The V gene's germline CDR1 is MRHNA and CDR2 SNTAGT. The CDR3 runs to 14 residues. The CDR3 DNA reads TGTGCCAGCAGTGAGGGGGTAGGGGGCGATGAGCAGTTCTTC. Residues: CASSEGVGGDEQFF.

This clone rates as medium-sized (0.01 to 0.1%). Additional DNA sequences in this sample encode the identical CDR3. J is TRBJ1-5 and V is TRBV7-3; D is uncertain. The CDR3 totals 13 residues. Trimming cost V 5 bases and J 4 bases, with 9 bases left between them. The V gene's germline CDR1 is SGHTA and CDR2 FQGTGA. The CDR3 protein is CASSPDGNQPQHF. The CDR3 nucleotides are TGTGCCAGCAGCCCCGACGGGAATCAGCCCCAGCATTTT.

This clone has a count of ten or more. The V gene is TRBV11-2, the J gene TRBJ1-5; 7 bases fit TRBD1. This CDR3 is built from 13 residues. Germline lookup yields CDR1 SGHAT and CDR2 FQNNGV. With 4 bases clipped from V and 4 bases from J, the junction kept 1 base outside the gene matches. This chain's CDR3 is CASSWGQNQPQHF. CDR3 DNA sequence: TGTGCCAGCAGCTGGGGACAGAATCAGCCCCAGCATTTT.

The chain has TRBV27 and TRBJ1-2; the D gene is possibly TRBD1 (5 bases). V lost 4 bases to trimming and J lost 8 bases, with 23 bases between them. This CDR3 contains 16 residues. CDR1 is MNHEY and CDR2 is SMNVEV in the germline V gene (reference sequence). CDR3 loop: CASSSGGPTTPEGYTF. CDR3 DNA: TGTGCCAGCAGTTCGGGGGGTCCCACCACCCCGGAGGGCTACACCTTC.

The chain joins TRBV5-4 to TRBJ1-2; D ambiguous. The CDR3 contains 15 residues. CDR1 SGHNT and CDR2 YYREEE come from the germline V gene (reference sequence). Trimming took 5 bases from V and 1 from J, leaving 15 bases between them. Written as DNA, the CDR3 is TGTGCCAGCAGTCTCATTTACGAGGGTAACTATGGCTACACCTTC. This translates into CASSLIYEGNYGYTF. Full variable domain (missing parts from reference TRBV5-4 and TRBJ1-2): ETGVTQSPTHLIKTRGQQVTLRCSSQSGHNTVSWYQQALGQGPQFIFQYYREEENGRGNFPPRFSGLQFPNYSSELNVNALELDDSALYLCASSLIYEGNYGYTFGSGTRLTVV.

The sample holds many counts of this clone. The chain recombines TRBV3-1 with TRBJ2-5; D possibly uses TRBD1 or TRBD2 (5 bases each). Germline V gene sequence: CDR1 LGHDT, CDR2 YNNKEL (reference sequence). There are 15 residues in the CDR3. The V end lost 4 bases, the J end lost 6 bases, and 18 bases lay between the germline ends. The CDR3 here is CASSRRTGGGKTQYF. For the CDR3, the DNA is TGTGCCAGCAGCCGTCGGACTGGGGGTGGGAAGACCCAGTACTTC.

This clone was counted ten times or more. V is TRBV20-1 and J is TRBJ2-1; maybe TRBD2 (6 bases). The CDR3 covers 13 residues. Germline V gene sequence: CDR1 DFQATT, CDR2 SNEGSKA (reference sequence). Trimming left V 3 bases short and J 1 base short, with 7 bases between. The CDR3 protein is CSASGRSYNEQFF. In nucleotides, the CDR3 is TGCAGTGCTAGCGGGAGATCCTACAATGAGCAGTTCTTC.

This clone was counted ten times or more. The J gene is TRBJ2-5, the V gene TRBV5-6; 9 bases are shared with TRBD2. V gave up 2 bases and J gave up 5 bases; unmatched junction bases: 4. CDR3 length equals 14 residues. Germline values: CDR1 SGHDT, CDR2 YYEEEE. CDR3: CASSFGTSSETQYF. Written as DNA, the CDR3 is TGTGCCAGCAGCTTCGGGACTAGCAGTGAGACCCAGTACTTC.

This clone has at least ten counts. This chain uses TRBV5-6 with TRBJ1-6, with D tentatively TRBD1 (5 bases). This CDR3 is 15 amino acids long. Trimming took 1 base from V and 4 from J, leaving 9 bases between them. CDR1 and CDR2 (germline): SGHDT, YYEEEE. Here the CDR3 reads CASSLRGRYNSPLHF. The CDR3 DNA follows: TGTGCCAGCAGCTTGCGGGGGAGGTATAATTCACCCCTCCACTTT. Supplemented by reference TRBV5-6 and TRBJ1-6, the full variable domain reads DAGVTQSPTHLIKTRGQQVTLRCSPKSGHDTVSWYQQALGQGPQFIFQYYEEEERQRGNFPDRFSGHQFPNYSSELNVNALLLGDSALYLCASSLRGRYNSPLHFGNGTRLTVT.

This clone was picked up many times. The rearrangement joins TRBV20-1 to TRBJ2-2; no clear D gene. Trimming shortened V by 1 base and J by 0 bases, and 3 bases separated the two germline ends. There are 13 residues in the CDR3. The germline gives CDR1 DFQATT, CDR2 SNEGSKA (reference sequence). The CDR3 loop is CSARGANTGELFF. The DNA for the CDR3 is TGCAGTGCTAGAGGGGCGAACACCGGGGAGCTGTTTTTT.

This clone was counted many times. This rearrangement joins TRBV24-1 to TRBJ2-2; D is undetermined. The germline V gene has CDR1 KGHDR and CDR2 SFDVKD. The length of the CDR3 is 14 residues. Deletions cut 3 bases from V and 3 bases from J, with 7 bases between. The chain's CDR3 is CATSDGWDTGELFF. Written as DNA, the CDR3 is TGTGCCACCAGTGATGGCTGGGACACCGGGGAGCTGTTTTTT.

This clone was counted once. The DNA of the CDR3 is TGTGCCTGGAGTAAAACAGGAAAGGGGGAAAAACTGTTTTTT. Protein: CAWSKTGKGEKLFF. The chain joins TRBV30 to TRBJ1-4, with D possibly being TRBD1 (5 bases). CDR1 GTSNPN and CDR2 SVGIG come from the germline V gene (reference sequence). The CDR3 extends over 14 amino acids. V was trimmed by 2 bases and J by 8 bases, leaving 15 bases between them. Together with reference TRBV30 and TRBJ1-4, the CDR3 gives the full variable domain: SQTIHQWPATLVQPVGSPLSLECTVEGTSNPNLYWYRQAAGRGLQLLFYSVGIGQISSEVPQNLSASRPQDRQFILSSKKLLLSDSGFYLCAWSKTGKGEKLFFGSGTQLSVL.

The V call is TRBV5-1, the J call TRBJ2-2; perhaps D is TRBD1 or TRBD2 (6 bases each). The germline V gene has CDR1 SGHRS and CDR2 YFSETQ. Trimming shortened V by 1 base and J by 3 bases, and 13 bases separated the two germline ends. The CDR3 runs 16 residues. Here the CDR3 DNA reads TGCGCCAGCAGCTTGAATGGGGGGCAGGACACCGGGGAGCTGTTTTTT. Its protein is CASSLNGGQDTGELFF.